This TCR beta chain was observed in a study of T cells in Graves' hyperthyroidism and ophthalmopathy. Whole-study context: Initial diagnosis, before any treatment, was when peripheral blood was collected.

This CDR3 has 14 amino acids. Trimming left V 4 bases short and J 2 bases short, with 9 bases between. Germline assignment: CDR1 MNHEY and CDR2 SVGEGT. Amplification of TCR beta CDR3 regions used RNA as the template. The study used the HTBI primer set for a first-round RT-PCR of the TCR CDR3. TCRdb re-called the multiplex PCR reads with MiXCR, one entry per CDR3 protein. There are about 520,000 distinct CDR3 sequences in the sample; less than 25% occur only once, and 11% lies in the top ten. This clonotype was recorded at least ten times. The antigen is undetermined. General study results and limits: From stable hyperthyroidism, ophthalmopathy was separated by a 13 V-J model.

This clonotype was obtained from a woman between 25 and 40 years old with Graves' ophthalmopathy. Material for sequencing was blood. The chain uses TRBV6-2 or TRBV6-3 and TRBJ1-5; no clear D. The CDR3, as DNA: TGTGCCAGCAGTTGGGCGGGTGGCAATCAGCCCCAGCATTTT. This gives the protein CASSWAGGNQPQHF.